This TCR beta chain was sequenced for a study of shared T cell receptors in the human thymus. Clones were read by immunoSEQ multiplex PCR, and TCRdb kept only the in-frame ones, dropping some. The repertoire consists of hundreds of thousands of clones, with approximately 80% occurring once and the leading ten covering more than 0.01%. Trimming removed 2 bases at V and 4 bases at J, with 14 bases between. CDR1 LNHDA and CDR2 SQIVND come from the germline V gene (reference sequence). CDR3 length equals 16 residues. These records were also assigned to another study, of human thymus T cells. As reported in that work: It was from resections taken during corrective heart surgery that the thymus tissue came. Thymic and blood repertoires appeared to display a bias in their usage of V and J genes.

The TCR comes from a boy in the first two years of life with a congenital heart defect. Sequenced: thymocytes. V gene TRBV19 combines with J gene TRBJ2-2; D is possibly TRBD2 (7 bases). In DNA, the CDR3 is TGTGCCAGTAGTATAAGGGGGGGAGATGGCACCGGGGAGCTGTTTTTT. This sequence encodes CASSIRGGDGTGELFF.